The 20 T cell receptor beta chains below come from one sample, sequenced in a study of cytomegalovirus exposure and HLA in healthy donors (dated by TCRdb to the late 2010s). Library preparation used the immunoSEQ multiplex PCR assay. The multiplex PCR relied on a mix of 60 forward primers for TCR Vbeta segments and 13 reverse primers for TCR Jbeta segments. TCRdb retrieved this table from immuneACCESS and kept in-frame rearrangements only. Not all clones are present; in checked studies, unresolved V genes account for under half, and no reason is known for the remainder. This sample has some 110,000 clones in its table, and more than 60% of those were observed once. The ten largest account for roughly 6.5% of the sample. Sample: PBMCs. These receptors were obtained from a woman aged 50 to 60 in good health and CMV-seropositive.

V usage is TRBV28 and J usage is TRBJ1-6; D perhaps matches TRBD1 (5 bases). This CDR3 spans 17 amino acids. V lost 4 bases to trimming and J lost 0 bases, with 13 bases between them. Germline CDR1 and CDR2: MDHEN and SYDVKM. The CDR3 reads CASSSGDASSYNSPLHF. CDR3 nucleotides: TGTGCCAGCAGTTCGGGGGACGCGAGCTCCTATAATTCACCCCTCCACTTT.

The gene calls are TRBV1 and TRBJ2-2; the table's TRBD2 call for D was not verified on the DNA. TRBV1 counts as a pseudogene. The CDR3 spans 16 residues. The CDR3 loop reads CTSSRTPGGVTGELFF. The CDR3 coding sequence is TGCACCAGCAGCCGAACGCCGGGGGGAGTCACCGGGGAGCTGTTTTTT.

For this clone: The junction does not match germline at one end; this may be a read error. The chain joins TRBV28 to TRBJ1-2; D is possibly TRBD1 (6 bases). Germline CDR1 reads MDHEN; CDR2 reads SYDVKM. The CDR3 is 12 residues long. Written as DNA, the CDR3 is TGTACCAGCAGTACCACAGGGAACGGCTACACCTTC. Protein sequence: CTSSTTGNGYTF.

A note on this clone: Other nucleotide sequences in the sample specify the same CDR3. The chain couples TRBV6-6 to TRBJ2-1, with TRBD1 matching 7 bases. With 9 bases clipped from V and 3 bases from J, the junction kept 5 bases outside the gene matches. The germline CDR1 and CDR2 sequences are MNHNY and SVGAGI (reference sequence). The CDR3 has 13 residues. CDR3 residues: CASSRDSYNEQFF. CDR3 in DNA: TGTGCCAGTAGTAGGGACAGCTACAATGAGCAGTTCTTC.

The V gene is TRBV27, the J gene TRBJ2-1, with TRBD2 as a possible D gene (6 bases). With 2 bases removed from V and 2 bases from J, the gap between germline ends came to 13 bases. Germline V gene data show CDR1 as MNHEY and CDR2 as SMNVEV (reference sequence). CDR3 length equals 16 residues. The CDR3: CASSLGTRAAYNEQFF. CDR3 nucleotides: TGTGCCAGCAGTTTAGGGACTCGGGCAGCCTACAATGAGCAGTTCTTC.

This clone appeared a few times. The chain recombines TRBV10-1 with TRBJ1-1; the match to TRBD1 covers 9 bases. The V gene end was trimmed by 7 bases and the J gene end by 1 base; junction bases not matched to a gene: 7. Germline CDR1 reads WNHNN; CDR2 reads SYGVQD (reference sequence). There are 15 residues in the CDR3. The CDR3 DNA reads TGCGCCAGCAATCGGACAGGGGAAAGGAACACTGAAGCTTTCTTT. It codes for CASNRTGERNTEAFF.

The CDR3 sequence is CATSRDPSGGSDPQYF. CDR3 bases: TGTGCCACCAGCAGAGACCCCAGCGGGGGGTCGGATCCCCAGTACTTC. The V and J genes are TRBV15 and TRBJ2-5; TRBD2 matches 9 bases. Germline V gene lookup returns CDR1 LNHNV and CDR2 YYDKDF (reference sequence). J gave up 9 bases and V 0 bases, and 11 bases lay outside the gene matches. The CDR3 is made up of 16 amino acids.

This chain uses TRBV19 with TRBJ2-7; the D gene is possibly TRBD2 (6 bases). The CDR3 consists of 14 residues. Germline V CDR1 and CDR2: LNHDA, SQIVND (reference sequence). V shed 4 bases and J shed 2 bases, with 12 bases lying between them. The DNA for the CDR3 is TGTGCCAGTAGTACCGGGACTGTTACCTACGAGCAGTACTTC. This gives the protein CASSTGTVTYEQYF.

The chain links TRBV6-1 to TRBJ2-7, with 8 bases identical to TRBD2. Germline CDR1 MNHNS, CDR2 SASEGT. The CDR3 totals 13 residues. J gave up 4 bases and V 10 bases, and 9 bases lay outside the gene matches. The CDR3 protein is CATGTSGPYEQYF. The DNA for the CDR3 is TGTGCCACCGGGACTAGTGGGCCGTACGAGCAGTACTTC.

V and J are TRBV5-8 and TRBJ1-3; D may be TRBD1 (6 bases). The germline V gene has CDR1 SGHTS and CDR2 YDEGEE. The CDR3 contains 15 residues. The V and J ends lost 5 bases and 3 bases respectively, with 15 bases between them. The CDR3 loop is CASSFDRRGGNTIYF. The CDR3 nucleotides are TGTGCCAGCAGTTTCGACAGGAGAGGTGGAAACACCATATATTTT.

J is TRBJ2-5 and V is TRBV6-5; possibly TRBD1 for D (6 bases). CDR1 and CDR2 from the germline V gene are MNHEY and SVGAGI. The CDR3 contains 15 residues. The V end lost 6 bases, the J end lost 1 base, and 15 bases lay between the germline ends. The CDR3 DNA reads TGTGCCAGCAGGTTGGGACACGGCACCCAAGAGACCCAGTACTTC. Protein sequence: CASRLGHGTQETQYF.

V gene TRBV7-9 combines with J gene TRBJ1-1; a possible D gene is TRBD1 (5 bases). Trimming pared 5 bases from V and 1 base from J, leaving 14 bases between. The CDR3 sequence is 15 residues long. Germline assignment: CDR1 SEHNR and CDR2 FQNEAQ (reference sequence). CDR3 loop: CASSPPFGGNTEAFF. The CDR3 DNA sequence: TGTGCCAGCAGCCCTCCGTTCGGGGGGAACACTGAAGCTTTCTTT.

The J gene is TRBJ2-5, the V gene TRBV5-1, with 10 bases fitting TRBD2. CDR3 length: 16 amino acids. The ends lost 1 base at V and 5 bases at J; junction bases unmatched: 8. CDR1 SGHRS and CDR2 YFSETQ come from the germline V gene. The CDR3 DNA reads as TGCGCCAGCAGCTTGAGTCTAGCGGGGGAAGCCGAGACCCAGTACTTC. This encodes CASSLSLAGEAETQYF.

J is TRBJ2-2 and V is TRBV5-4; TRBD1 is a possible D gene (6 bases). The V gene's germline CDR1 is SGHNT and CDR2 YYREEE (reference sequence). The CDR3 sequence is 15 residues long. V lost 3 bases and J lost 6, with 15 bases in between. The CDR3 coding sequence is TGTGCCAGCAGCTCCACACAGGGTTCGGCCGGGGAGCTGTTTTTT. Translation: CASSSTQGSAGELFF.

V is TRBV5-1 and J is TRBJ1-1; 7 bases map to TRBD1. Trimming at V came to 5 bases and at J to 4 bases, leaving 8 bases not matched to a gene. From germline, CDR1 is SGHRS and CDR2 YFSETQ. This CDR3 is 14 amino acids long. The CDR3 protein is CASRNDRVRTEAFF. The DNA of the CDR3 is TGCGCCAGCAGAAACGACAGGGTGCGCACTGAAGCTTTCTTT.

The V and J genes are TRBV9 and TRBJ1-2; 7 bases match TRBD1. Germline V lookup: CDR1 SGDLS, CDR2 YYNGEE. V shed 6 bases, J shed 5 bases, and the junction held 13 bases outside the gene matches. The CDR3 runs 15 residues. CDR3 nucleotide sequence: TGTGCCAGCACCACCAGTAGACAGGGCGGGTATGGCTACACCTTC. Its translation is CASTTSRQGGYGYTF.

This chain uses TRBV6-5 with TRBJ1-2; 7 bases align to TRBD1. Per the germline V gene, CDR1 is MNHEY and CDR2 is SVGAGI. The V and J ends lost 6 bases and 5 bases, in that order; junction bases with no gene match: 3. The CDR3 has 12 amino acids. This CDR3 is CASRDRVYGYTF. DNA of the CDR3: TGTGCCAGCAGAGACAGGGTGTATGGCTACACCTTC.

The chain recombines TRBV6-1 with TRBJ1-5; possible D gene TRBD1, 5 bases. V lost 0 bases, J lost 7 bases, and 13 bases lay in between. The CDR3 sequence is 15 residues long. Germline V gene data show CDR1 as MNHNS and CDR2 as SASEGT. CDR3 coding DNA: TGTGCCAGCAGTGAAGCGCGCAGGGTACTACAGCCCCAGCATTTT. As protein: CASSEARRVLQPQHF.

CDR3 amino acids: CASSATELQETQYF. The CDR3 DNA is TGTGCCAGCAGCGCTACGGAGTTACAAGAGACCCAGTACTTC. The chain combines TRBV7-8 with TRBJ2-5; D ambiguous. The CDR3 covers 14 residues. Trimming left V 5 bases short and J 2 bases short, with 12 bases between. CDR1 is SGHVS, CDR2 FQNEAQ, per germline.

The J gene is TRBJ1-4, the V gene TRBV6-1; no definite D call. The CDR3 runs 16 residues. Trimming shortened V by 1 base and J by 8 bases, and 17 bases separated the two germline ends. CDR1 is MNHNS and CDR2 is SASEGT in the germline V gene. CDR3 in DNA: TGTGCCAGCAGTGAAGGAGCATGGGCCCTTTCGGAAAAACTGTTTTTT. Its translation: CASSEGAWALSEKLFF.